The entry that follows covers one T cell receptor (beta chain) sequence. The target antigen is unknown. The data are from a study of shared clonotypes between healthy human individuals. Study results and limitations: Sampling covered blood only; tissue repertoires likely differ.

V shed 2 bases, J shed 4 bases, and the junction held 10 bases outside the gene matches. Germline CDR1 reads SNHLY; CDR2 reads FYNNEI. The CDR3 has 18 amino acids. Naive CD8 cells comprised CD45RO-negative, CCR7-positively selected cells, excluding terminally differentiated effector memory CD45RA+ cells. Using immunoSEQ multiplex PCR, the repertoire was profiled, and TCRdb retains in-frame clones only, with some absent. The sample holds about 680,000 clones, about 91% seen once. The source of this sequence is a man aged 25 to 40 in good health. The rearrangement joins TRBV2 to TRBJ2-2, with 10 bases lining up with TRBD2. Sequenced sample: naive CD8+ T cells sorted from blood. The CDR3 reads CASSERWFLAGGTGELFF. DNA of the CDR3: TGTGCCAGCAGTGAAAGGTGGTTCTTAGCGGGAGGCACCGGGGAGCTGTTTTTT.